The entry below describes one TCR beta chain. Assay: immunoSEQ multiplex PCR; the TCRdb copy retains only in-frame clones and omits some. The sample shows roughly 140,000 clones, 75% to 90% of them seen only once. Study members were between about 18 and 100 years old and lived in 24 US regions. Which cohort a participant joined came from the clinical history participants gave. The data derive from a study of blood T cell repertoires in COVID-19. Study information: Samples of COVID-19 (acute and convalescent) were obtained from the United States, Italy and Spain. From T cells, B-cell-depleted T cells, or PBMCs came the material, which was cDNA or gDNA.

V was clipped by 0 bases and J by 10 bases, with 20 bases between them. The CDR3 is made up of 15 amino acids. Germline loops: CDR1 GTSNPN, CDR2 SVGIG (reference sequence). Material: PBMCs or T cells enriched from blood (not recorded which). This chain connects TRBV30 to TRBJ2-3, with TRBD1 as a possible D gene (7 bases). The sequence came from a middle-aged man in a cohort exposed to, infected with or recovered from COVID-19 (not recorded which). Here the CDR3 reads CAWSVGGGASPSQYF. The CDR3 DNA sequence: TGTGCCTGGAGTGTCGGAGGGGGCGCGTCCCCATCGCAGTATTTT.